Shown below are 3 T cell receptor beta chains from a single sample sequenced in a study of chemoradiotherapy in HPV16-positive cancers. TCRdb's copy holds only in-frame clones and misses some; the assay was immunoSEQ multiplex PCR. The sample includes about 68,000 clones, approximately 91% of them seen just once. The sample consisted of blood, taken from a patient who underwent chemoradiotherapy. Receptor source: a human donor with HPV-associated anogenital cancer.

This sequence joins TRBV7-2 and TRBJ1-2; D is undetermined. The CDR3 is made up of 13 amino acids. Trimming cost V 7 bases and J 8 bases, with 17 bases left between them. Germline assignment: CDR1 SGHTA and CDR2 FQGNSA. The CDR3 reads CASTLRGVEGYTF. Here the CDR3 DNA reads TGTGCCAGCACTCTCCGGGGTGTCGAAGGCTACACCTTC.

V and J are TRBV4-2 and TRBJ1-1, with D perhaps matching TRBD1 (5 bases). CDR3 length: 19 residues. The germline V and J ends were trimmed by 5 bases and 2 bases, with 27 bases remaining between them. Germline V gene sequence: CDR1 LGHNA, CDR2 YNFKEQ. This CDR3 is CASSSLGAERQGGNTEAFF. The CDR3 bases are TGTGCCAGCAGCTCCCTCGGAGCGGAAAGGCAGGGTGGTAACACTGAAGCTTTCTTT.

The chain combines TRBV27 with TRBJ1-6; 8 nucleotides align to TRBD1. Germline V gene lookup returns CDR1 MNHEY and CDR2 SMNVEV (reference sequence). The J segment lost 5 bases and the V segment lost 8 bases, leaving 8 bases of the junction unmatched. The CDR3 is made up of 15 amino acids. CDR3 sequence reads: CASRPRDRNNSPLHF. CDR3 nucleotides: TGTGCCAGCCGTCCTAGGGACAGGAATAATTCACCCCTCCACTTT.